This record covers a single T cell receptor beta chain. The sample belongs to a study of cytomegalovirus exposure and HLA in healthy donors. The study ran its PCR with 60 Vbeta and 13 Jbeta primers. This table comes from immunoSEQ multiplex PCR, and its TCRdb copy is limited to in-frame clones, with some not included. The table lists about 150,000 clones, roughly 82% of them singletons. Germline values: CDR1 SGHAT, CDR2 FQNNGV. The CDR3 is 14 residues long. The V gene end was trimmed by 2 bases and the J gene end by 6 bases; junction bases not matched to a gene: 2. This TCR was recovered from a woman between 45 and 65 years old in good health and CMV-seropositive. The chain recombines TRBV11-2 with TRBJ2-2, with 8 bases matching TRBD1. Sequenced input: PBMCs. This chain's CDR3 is CASSLQGAAGELFF. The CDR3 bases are TGTGCCAGCAGCTTACAGGGGGCTGCCGGGGAGCTGTTTTTT.